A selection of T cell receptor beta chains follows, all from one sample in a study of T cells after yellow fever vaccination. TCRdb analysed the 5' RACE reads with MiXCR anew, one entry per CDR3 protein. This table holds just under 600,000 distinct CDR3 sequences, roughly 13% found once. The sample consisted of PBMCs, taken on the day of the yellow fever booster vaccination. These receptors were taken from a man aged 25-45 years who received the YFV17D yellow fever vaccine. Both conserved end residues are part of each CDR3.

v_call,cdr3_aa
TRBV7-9,CASSLGLADFETQYF
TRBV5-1,CASSLGPGNYEQYF
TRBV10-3,CASQGGGGTSSYEQYF
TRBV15,CATSRVEGNQPQHF
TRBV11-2,CASSYAFGLAGDTDTQYF
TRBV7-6,CASSSTKGYSGRPYNEQFF
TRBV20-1,CSAPVGWGGAQETQYF
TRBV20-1,CSALQQPGATEQYF
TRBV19,CASSSRQNLEETQYF
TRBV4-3,CASSQTAANEKLFF
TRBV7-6,CASSFGRTQYF
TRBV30,CARGQGLLEQFF
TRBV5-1,CASSRSKSNTGELFF
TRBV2,CASTPGLAGFYEQYF
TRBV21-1,CASSKNRPAWGETQYF
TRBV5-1,CASSLVAGTGGFDYTF
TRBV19,CASSIEWDYEQYF
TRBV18,CASSPSVLQGYNEQFF
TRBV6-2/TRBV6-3,CASSQAVVKYF
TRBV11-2,CASSTGYNSPLHF
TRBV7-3,CASSLDGQNTEAFF
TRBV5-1,CASSLAQRMNTEAFF
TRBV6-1,CASSSTGTGANVLTF
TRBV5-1,CASSLGYNINNEQFF
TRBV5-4,CASSLEGSGEQFF
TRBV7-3,CASSFFLAASYEQYF
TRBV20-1,CSARQRLHPEAFF
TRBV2,CASSKTTGAPLMNTEAFF
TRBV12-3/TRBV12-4,CASSLGRFSNQPQHF
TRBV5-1,CASSLSEGSHEQYF
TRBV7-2,CASSYNRDRVDTQYF
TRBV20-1,CCARGGGSIGEAFF
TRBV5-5,CASSLWAPFSGETQYF
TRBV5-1,CASSFRERGTDTQYF
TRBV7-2,CASSLQGRWNEQFF
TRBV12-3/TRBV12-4,CASSDGTSGNYEQYF
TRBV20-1,CSARLGGGFEQYF
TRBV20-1,CSASALAKAFF
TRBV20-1,CSASPTATGELFF
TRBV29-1,CSVRSPGRSYEQFF
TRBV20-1,CSASAVARRPSTDTQYF
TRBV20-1,CSANEGTYQPNEQFF
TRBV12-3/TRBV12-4,CASSFRERIGTQYF
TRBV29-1,CSVDGTYEQYF
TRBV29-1,CSGLSELAGGNYEQYF
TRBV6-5,CASSYTDRDTEAFF
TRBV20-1,CSAAPGSGSYEQYF
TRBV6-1,CASRPPTSGYTDTQYF
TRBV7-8,CASSKSGPLSTGELFF
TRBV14,CASSTSPNTEAFF
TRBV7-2,CASSPAQGGYEQYF
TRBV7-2,CASSSLGGSGELFF
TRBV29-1,CSVGINSGSFF
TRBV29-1,CSVEYGINQPQHF
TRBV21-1,CASSKEASRAGETQYF
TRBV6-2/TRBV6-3,CASYAAGESSYEQYF
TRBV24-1,CATSPGVSYFGNQPQHF